This TCR beta chain was identified in a study of blood T cell repertoires in COVID-19. Recovered participants had two consecutive negative NP/OP PCR tests, healthcare professional clearance, or symptom resolution. CDR1 is SEHNR and CDR2 is FQNEAQ in the germline V gene (reference sequence). This CDR3 is 16 amino acids long. J gave up 4 bases and V 5 bases, and 11 bases lay outside the gene matches. Profiled with immunoSEQ multiplex PCR; TCRdb holds only in-frame clones, not every one. This table holds about 250,000 clones, around 84% found once. The chain links TRBV7-9 to TRBJ1-2; 9 bases are a match to TRBD1. Sequenced sample: PBMCs or T cells enriched from blood (not recorded which). The receptor comes from a woman in her forties or fifties who had recovered from COVID-19. The DNA for the CDR3 is TGTGCCAGCAGCACCTTGGACAGGGGATGGGCCTATGGCTACACCTTC. Its protein is CASSTLDRGWAYGYTF.